The entry below gives a single T cell receptor (beta chain) sequence along with its context. This clonotype was detected ten times or more. This receptor's antigen is unknown. No base quality values were provided; no much bigger clone lies one nucleotide off. The entry originates in a study of early T cells in non-severe SARS-CoV-2 infection (dated by TCRdb to about 2021). Regarding the complete study: Because TCR sequencing relied on bulk RNA taken from unsorted whole blood, pairing of alpha and beta chains was not possible.

The library was generated by 5' RACE. The reads were generated on a NextSeq 500. To correct for sequencing error and PCR bias, the TCR library protocol tagged individual cDNA molecules with unique molecular identifiers. Both TCR alpha and beta chains were sequenced, and tight co-correlation was observed between alpha and beta sequence abundances in each sample. The paper's processing steps were these. V gene, J gene and CDR3 annotation of TCR sequences was performed with Decombinator V4. TCRs were defined as expanded if a significant change between any two time points was detected under a Poisson model with p below 0.0001. TCR abundances were normalised to the total number of TCRs sequenced per sample and expressed as counts per million. TRAV1-2 paired with TRAJ12, TRAJ20 or TRAJ33 defined MAIT TCRs, while TRAV10 paired with TRAJ18 defined iNKT TCRs. A search of VDJdb, accessed on 1 November 2021, was run for TCRs annotated to CMV, EBV and SARS-CoV-2, with TCRs annotated for multiple antigens excluded. TCRdb applied fastp at Q25 and MiXCR to the public reads, then kept only in-frame beta chains. Rows with one shared CDR3 protein collapse into an entry with the most common genes and DNA. The V and J calls here are based on TCRdb, not the publication. The sample data list tens of thousands of distinct CDR3 sequences, and about 11% of these were observed just once. The ten largest clonotypes hold approximately 5.9% of the sample.

The study was a case-control design nested within a healthcare worker cohort in London, UK, with weekly nasopharyngeal swab PCR tests and blood sampling. Healthcare workers were enrolled in the week of the UK lockdown, from 23 to 31 March 2020, and were followed every week for up to roughly 15 weeks. What the study reported, not specific to this receptor: VDJdb matching was skewed toward anti-spike CD8 responses and likely underestimated virus-specific expansions by missing private and CD4 specificities.

A distance of 19 bases separates the germline ends of V and J, which lose 1 base and 0 bases respectively. Via the germline V gene (reference sequence), CDR1 is DFQATT and CDR2 SNEGSKA. CDR3 length: 18 amino acids, cysteine to phenylalanine. This entry keeps only the CDR3 DNA: 54 bases, framed from base 1. The chain is assembled from TRBV20-1 and TRBJ2-1, with the D gene possibly TRBD1 or TRBD2, each one fitting 6 bases. The source material was whole blood. The TCR originated in an adult who was a healthcare worker with PCR-confirmed SARS-CoV-2 infection or an uninfected control (not recorded which). The CDR3 here reads CSARGPGAASGSYNEQFF. Here is the DNA: TGCAGTGCTAGAGGCCCGGGGGCGGCCAGTGGCTCCTACAATGAGCAGTTCTTC.